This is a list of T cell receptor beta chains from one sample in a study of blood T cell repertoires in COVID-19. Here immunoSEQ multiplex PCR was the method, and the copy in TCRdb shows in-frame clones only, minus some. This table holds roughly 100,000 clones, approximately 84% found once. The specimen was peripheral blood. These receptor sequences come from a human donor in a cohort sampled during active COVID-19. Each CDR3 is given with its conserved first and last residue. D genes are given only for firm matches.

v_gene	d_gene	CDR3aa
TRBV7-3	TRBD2	CASSAIAGNEQFF
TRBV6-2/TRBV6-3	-	CASSYPDSLTF
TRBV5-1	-	CASSLLASGTPQHNEQFF
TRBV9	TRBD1	CASSVPGQGVPNTEAFF
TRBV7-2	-	CASSLVVSSGAKNIQYF
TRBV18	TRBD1	CASSPTGANEETQYF
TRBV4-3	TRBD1	CASSQQWTGNEKLFF
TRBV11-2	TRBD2	CASSLVPGGGTGELFF
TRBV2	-	CASSPRANYGYTF
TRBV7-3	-	CASSRAPGQETQYF
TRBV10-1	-	CASSELQGAYGYTF